These 24 T cell receptor beta chains originate from one sample sequenced in a study of neoadjuvant nivolumab and ipilimumab in lung cancer. Profiling relied on immunoSEQ multiplex PCR, and the TCRdb table lists in-frame clones only, not all of them. There are some 50,000 clones in the sample; roughly 89% occur only once, and roughly 3.7% lies in the top ten. Sequenced here: blood, sampled before neoadjuvant nivolumab, alone or with ipilimumab. The receptors come from an adult with non-small cell lung cancer. Some clones in this sample may be carry-over from other donors' samples.

This chain uses TRBV19 with TRBJ1-2; D gene uncertain. Trimming removed 2 bases from V and 0 bases from J, with 10 bases in between. Germline loops: CDR1 LNHDA, CDR2 SQIVND (reference sequence). The CDR3 spans 15 residues. The CDR3 coding sequence is TGTGCCAGTAGTATAAGCGTGGGAGCTAACTATGGCTACACCTTC. Translated: CASSISVGANYGYTF.

The chain carries TRBV30 and TRBJ1-2; no reliable D call. The V end was cut by 1 base, the J end by 8 bases, with 11 bases between. This CDR3 is built from 12 residues. CDR1 and CDR2 (germline): GTSNPN, SVGIG (reference sequence). The CDR3 spells CAWSDGWRGYTF. CDR3 nucleotide sequence: TGTGCCTGGAGTGATGGGTGGAGGGGCTACACCTTC. Together with reference TRBV30 and TRBJ1-2, the CDR3 gives the full variable domain: SQTIHQWPATLVQPVGSPLSLECTVEGTSNPNLYWYRQAAGRGLQLLFYSVGIGQISSEVPQNLSASRPQDRQFILSSKKLLLSDSGFYLCAWSDGWRGYTFGSGTRLTVV.

The chain uses TRBV7-2 and TRBJ2-6; 11 bases fit TRBD2. V was clipped by 1 base and J by 1 base; unmatched bases: 0. Germline V gene lookup returns CDR1 SGHTA and CDR2 FQGNSA. This CDR3 contains 17 residues. CDR3 coding DNA: TGTGCCAGCAGCTTAGGACTAGCGGGATCTGGGGCCAACGTCCTGACTTTC. It codes for CASSLGLAGSGANVLTF.

With regard to this clone: Other DNA variants within this sample encode the same CDR3. The rearrangement joins TRBV18 to TRBJ2-3; unclear D gene. Between the trimmed V and J ends, which lost 0 bases and 0 bases, there was a span of 1 base. This CDR3 is built from 13 residues. Looked up from germline, CDR1 is KGHSH and CDR2 is LQKENI. CDR3 DNA sequence: TGTGCCAGCTCACCACCTAGCACAGATACGCAGTATTTT. This sequence encodes CASSPPSTDTQYF. Filled out from reference TRBV18 and TRBJ2-3, the complete variable domain reads NAGVMQNPRHLVRRRGQEARLRCSPMKGHSHVYWYRQLPEEGLKFMVYLQKENIIDESGMPKERFSAEFPKEGPSILRIQQVVRGDSAAYFCASSPPSTDTQYFGPGTRLTVL.

The chain joins TRBV30 to TRBJ2-7; D ambiguous. V was clipped by 2 bases and J by 2 bases, with 4 bases between them. Germline CDR1 and CDR2: GTSNPN and SVGIG (reference sequence). The CDR3 is 11 residues long. CDR3 residues: CAWSPAYEQYF. In DNA, the CDR3 is TGTGCCTGGAGTCCGGCCTACGAGCAGTACTTC.

As for this clone: One end of the junction varies from germline; a read error may be responsible. The chain links TRBV6-5 to TRBJ2-3; 9 nucleotides match TRBD2. CDR3 size: 14 residues. Germline lookup yields CDR1 MNHEY and CDR2 SVGAGI. The CDR3 DNA follows: TGTGCCAGCAGTCTCGGGACTAGCACCGATACGCAGTATTTT. It yields the protein CASSLGTSTDTQYF.

The chain joins TRBV30 to TRBJ2-1, with D tentatively TRBD1 (5 bases). The V gene lost 5 bases and the J gene lost 6 bases, with 8 bases spanning the gap. Germline loops: CDR1 GTSNPN, CDR2 SVGIG (reference sequence). The length of the CDR3 is 11 residues. CDR3 nucleotide sequence: TGTGCCTGGGTCAGGGTCAATGAGCAGTTCTTC. The encoded protein is CAWVRVNEQFF.

The chain has TRBV7-8 and TRBJ1-5; the match to TRBD1 covers 9 bases. The V gene's germline CDR1 is SGHVS and CDR2 FQNEAQ. The CDR3 is 14 amino acids. The junction had 4 bases not matched to a gene; V was cut back by 5 bases and J by 5 bases. The CDR3 bases are TGTGCCAGCAGCCCCGGGACAGGGTATCAGCCCCAGCATTTT. Translation: CASSPGTGYQPQHF.

The genes are TRBV15 and TRBJ2-5; D unresolved. Germline CDR1 LNHNV, CDR2 YYDKDF (reference sequence). V was trimmed by 1 base and J by 1 base, leaving 13 bases between them. This CDR3 is built from 16 residues. The CDR3 DNA sequence: TGTGCCACCAGCAGAGTCCCGCAAGGGCCCCAAGAGACCCAGTACTTC. Amino acids: CATSRVPQGPQETQYF.

The rearrangement links TRBV10-3 to TRBJ2-2; TRBD2 aligns across 11 bases. V was pared by 6 bases and J by 0 bases, with 3 bases of the junction left unmatched. Germline values: CDR1 ENHRY, CDR2 SYGVKD. The length of the CDR3 is 16 residues. CDR3 amino acids: CAIRGTSGSNTGELFF. The CDR3 nucleotides read TGTGCCATCAGGGGGACTAGCGGATCGAACACCGGGGAGCTGTTTTTT.

The chain recombines TRBV30 with TRBJ2-7, with D tentatively TRBD1 (6 bases). The CDR3 totals 14 residues. CDR1 is GTSNPN, CDR2 SVGIG, per germline (reference sequence). V lost 4 bases and J 2 bases, leaving 15 bases between the germline ends. In DNA, the CDR3 is TGTGCCTGGACGTATAGGACAGTTCCCTACGAGCAGTACTTC. Protein product: CAWTYRTVPYEQYF.

The chain has TRBV4-3 and TRBJ2-1; no firm D call. CDR1 LGHNA and CDR2 YSLEER come from the germline V gene. This CDR3 has 15 amino acids. V lost 3 bases and J lost 5, with 14 bases in between. CDR3 sequence: CASSQTYSDHNEQFF. The CDR3 DNA sequence: TGCGCCAGCAGCCAGACCTATTCGGATCACAATGAGCAGTTCTTC.

The chain recombines TRBV6-1 with TRBJ1-3; 8 positions agree with TRBD1. CDR3 size: 15 residues. The germline gives CDR1 MNHNS, CDR2 SASEGT. Germline trimming cut 3 bases from V and 2 bases from J; bases unmatched to any gene: 3. This chain's CDR3 is CASSDGQGTGNTIYF. The DNA for the CDR3 is TGTGCCAGCAGTGATGGACAGGGAACTGGAAACACCATATATTTT.

The chain couples TRBV30 to TRBJ1-1; TRBD1 is a possible D gene (5 bases). Trimming took off 5 bases at V and 0 bases at J, with 10 bases between the two ends. Germline V CDR1 and CDR2: GTSNPN, SVGIG (reference sequence). This CDR3 has 13 residues. Here the CDR3 reads CAWDRRMNTEAFF. In nucleotides, the CDR3 is TGTGCCTGGGACAGAAGAATGAACACTGAAGCTTTCTTT.

This clone appeared once. Here the CDR3 reads CASSPVGEKLFF. CDR3 nucleotides: TGTGCCAGCTCCCCCGTTGGTGAAAAACTGTTTTTT. The V call is TRBV6-5, the J call TRBJ1-4; no clear D gene. Trimming took off 8 bases at V and 7 bases at J, with 11 bases between the two ends. Germline lookup yields CDR1 MNHEY and CDR2 SVGAGI. The CDR3 length is 12 residues.

V gene TRBV5-8 combines with J gene TRBJ1-2, with TRBD1 identical over 11 bases. Trimming cost V 4 bases and J 7 bases; bases outside gene matches: 15. The CDR3 runs to 17 residues. CDR1 SGHTS and CDR2 YDEGEE come from the germline V gene. CDR3 loop: CASSARTGGAVFRGYTF. CDR3 in DNA: TGTGCCAGCAGCGCCAGGACAGGGGGCGCCGTCTTCCGTGGCTACACCTTC. The full variable domain, its missing parts supplied by reference TRBV5-8 and TRBJ1-2, is EAGVTQSPTHLIKTRGQQATLRCSPISGHTSVYWYQQALGLGLQFLLWYDEGEERNRGNFPPRFSGRQFPNYSSELNVNALELEDSALYLCASSARTGGAVFRGYTFGSGTRLTVV.

This clone was counted once. The chain is built from TRBV27 and TRBJ2-3; 9 positions match TRBD1. Germline V gene data show CDR1 as MNHEY and CDR2 as SMNVEV (reference sequence). The CDR3 runs 14 residues. V shed 5 bases, J shed 4 bases, and the junction held 4 bases outside the gene matches. CDR3 residues: CASSPRQGADTQYF. Here the CDR3 DNA reads TGTGCCAGCAGTCCGAGACAGGGGGCAGATACGCAGTATTTT.

This chain uses TRBV5-5 with TRBJ1-5; D call uncertain. Trimming took 1 base from V and 5 from J, leaving 13 bases between them. The germline gives CDR1 SGHKS, CDR2 YYEKEE (reference sequence). The CDR3 runs 15 residues. DNA of the CDR3: TGTGCCAGCAGCTTGAATCCTTTCCTAGATCAGCCCCAGCATTTT. Its translation is CASSLNPFLDQPQHF.

The chain employs TRBV18 and TRBJ1-1; TRBD1 agrees at 7 bases. V was pared by 0 bases and J by 2 bases, with 3 bases of the junction left unmatched. Germline CDR1 KGHSH, CDR2 LQKENI. CDR3 length: 15 amino acids. CDR3 sequence: CASSPPTGSNTEAFF. CDR3 in DNA: TGTGCCAGCTCACCACCGACAGGGTCCAACACTGAAGCTTTCTTT.

V usage is TRBV20-1 and J usage is TRBJ2-1; D uncertain. This CDR3 has 10 residues. Trimming shortened V by 6 bases and J by 10 bases, and 10 bases separated the two germline ends. Germline CDR1 reads DFQATT; CDR2 reads SNEGSKA (reference sequence). The CDR3 reads CSASEHEQFF. CDR3 bases: TGCAGTGCCTCTGAGCACGAGCAGTTCTTC.

The CDR3 sequence: CASSILAGGLLDTQYF. The CDR3 nucleotides are TGTGCCAGTAGTATACTAGCGGGAGGGCTTCTAGATACGCAGTATTTT. The chain recombines TRBV19 with TRBJ2-3; the match to TRBD2 covers 12 bases. The CDR3 extends over 16 amino acids. After removal of 2 bases from V and 5 bases from J, the junction contained 5 bases not matched to a gene. Germline V gene sequence: CDR1 LNHDA, CDR2 SQIVND (reference sequence).

This chain connects TRBV5-1 to TRBJ2-3, with D possibly TRBD1 on 5 matching bases. Trimming took off 2 bases at V and 4 bases at J, with 11 bases between the two ends. The CDR3 has 14 amino acids. In germline, CDR1 is SGHRS, CDR2 YFSETQ. CDR3 residues: CASSLLTRADTQYF. The CDR3 nucleotides read TGCGCCAGCAGCTTACTGACCAGGGCAGATACGCAGTATTTT.

The chain has TRBV7-9 and TRBJ2-7; TRBD2 aligns across 8 bases. The J segment lost 6 bases and the V segment lost 1 base, leaving 8 bases of the junction unmatched. Per germline, CDR1 SEHNR and CDR2 FQNEAQ (reference sequence). The length of the CDR3 is 15 residues. In nucleotides, the CDR3 is TGTGCCAGCAGCTTAGGCTTCTCGGGGGGGCGCGAGCAGTACTTC. Encoded protein: CASSLGFSGGREQYF. Drawing the rest from reference TRBV7-9 and TRBJ2-7, the complete variable domain is DTGVSQNPRHKITKRGQNVTFRCDPISEHNRLYWYRQTLGQGPEFLTYFQNEAQLEKSRLLSDRFSAERPKGSFSTLEIQRTEQGDSAMYLCASSLGFSGGREQYFGPGTRLTVT.

V gene TRBV12-5 combines with J gene TRBJ2-1; D is perhaps TRBD2 (7 bases). Between the trimmed V and J ends, which lost 4 bases and 0 bases, there was a span of 16 bases. From germline, CDR1 is LGHNT and CDR2 FRNRAP. The CDR3 sequence is 17 residues long. The CDR3 DNA reads as TGTGCTAGTGGTTGGGGGGGCGGGATCAGCTCCTACAATGAGCAGTTCTTC. Translated, it gives CASGWGGGISSYNEQFF.